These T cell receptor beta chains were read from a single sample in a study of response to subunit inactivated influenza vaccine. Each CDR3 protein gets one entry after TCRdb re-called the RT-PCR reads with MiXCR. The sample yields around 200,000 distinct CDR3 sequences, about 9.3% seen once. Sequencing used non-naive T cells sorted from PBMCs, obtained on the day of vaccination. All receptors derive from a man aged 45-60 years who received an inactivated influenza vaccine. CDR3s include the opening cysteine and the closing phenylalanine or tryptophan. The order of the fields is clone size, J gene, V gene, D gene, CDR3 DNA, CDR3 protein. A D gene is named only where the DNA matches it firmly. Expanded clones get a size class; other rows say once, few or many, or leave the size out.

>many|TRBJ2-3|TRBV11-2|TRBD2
TGTGCCAGCAGCTCCGGGACTAGCGGGACTAGCACAGATACGCAGTATTTT
CASSSGTSGTSTDTQYF
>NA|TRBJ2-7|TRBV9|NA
TGTGCCAGCAGCCCTACCCCAGCAGGGTTCTCCTACGAGCAGTACTTC
CASSPTPAGFSYEQYF
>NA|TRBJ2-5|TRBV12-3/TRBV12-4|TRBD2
TGTGCCAGCAGTTTTGCTAGCGGGAGAGGGGAGACCCAGTACTTC
CASSFASGRGETQYF
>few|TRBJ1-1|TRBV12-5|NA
TGTGCTAGTGGGACTGACGCTGAAGCTTTCTTT
CASGTDAEAFF
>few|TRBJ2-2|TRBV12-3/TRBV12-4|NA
TGTGCCAGCAGGAGGATGAACACCGGGGAGCTGTTTTTT
CASRRMNTGELFF
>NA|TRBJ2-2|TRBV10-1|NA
TGCGCCAGCGCCTCAGGTCCCACCGGGGAGCTGTTTTTT
CASASGPTGELFF
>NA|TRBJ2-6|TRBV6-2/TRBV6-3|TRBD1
TGTGCCAGCAGAAAGACAGGGACAGGCTCTGGGGCCAACGTCCTGACTTTC
CASRKTGTGSGANVLTF
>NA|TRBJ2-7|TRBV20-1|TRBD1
TGCAGTGCTAGGGACAGGGGCTACGAGCAGTACTTC
CSARDRGYEQYF
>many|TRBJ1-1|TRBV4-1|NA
TGCGCCAGCACCCGGGATGGTCAGGGCGGCACTGAAGCTTTCTTT
CASTRDGQGGTEAFF
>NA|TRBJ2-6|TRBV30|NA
TGTGCCTGGACTGTTCTTTCCGGCGTCCTGACTTTC
CAWTVLSGVLTF
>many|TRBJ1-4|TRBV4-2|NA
TGTGCCAGCAGCCAGGGGACAACTAATGAAAAACTGTTTTTT
CASSQGTTNEKLFF
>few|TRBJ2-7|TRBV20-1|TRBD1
TGCAGCCCGGGACAGGGTATCTCCTACGAGCAGTACTTC
CSPGQGISYEQYF
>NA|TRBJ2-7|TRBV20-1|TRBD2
TGCAGTGCTAGAGGCGGGGGGGCCAATTATCGGTTCGGCGAGCAGTACTTC
CSARGGGANYRFGEQYF
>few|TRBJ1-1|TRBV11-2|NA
TGTGCCAGCAGCCAAACCTCTCAGGCTGAAGCTTTCTTT
CASSQTSQAEAFF
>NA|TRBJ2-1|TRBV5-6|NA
TGTGCCAGCAGCTTAAATTTTCCGCAGGGCATTTACAATGAGCAGTTCTTC
CASSLNFPQGIYNEQFF
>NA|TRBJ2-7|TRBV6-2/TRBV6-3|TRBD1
TGTGCCAGCAGTTGGGGGGACAGGTCGGAGCAGTACTTC
CASSWGDRSEQYF
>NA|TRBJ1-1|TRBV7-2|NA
TGTGCCAGCAGCTCCCAATTGACAGGGAACACTGAAGCTTTCTTT
CASSSQLTGNTEAFF
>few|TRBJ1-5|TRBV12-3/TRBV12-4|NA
TGTGCCAGCAGCCCGACAGGCAAAGAGTGGCCCCAGCATTTT
CASSPTGKEWPQHF
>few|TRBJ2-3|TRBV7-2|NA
TGTGCCAGCAGCTTAGCGGGAGTGAAATTGGCAGATACGCAGTATTTT
CASSLAGVKLADTQYF
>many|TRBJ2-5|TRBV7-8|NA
TGTGCCAGCAGCGCCCGGCGTATCCGGGGGACCCAGTACTTC
CASSARRIRGTQYF
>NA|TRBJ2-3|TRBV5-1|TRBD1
TGCGCCAGCAGCTTCCGGGACAGGGGGCTCCAAGATACGCAGTATTTT
CASSFRDRGLQDTQYF